A selection of T cell receptor beta chains follows, all from one sample in a study of response to subunit inactivated influenza vaccine. One entry per CDR3 protein, called by TCRdb with MiXCR from the RT-PCR reads. This sample carries approximately 480,000 distinct CDR3 sequences, around 9.9% of them seen once, and the ten largest clones take around 12%. Material: PBMCs from blood, obtained about 40 days after vaccination. The receptor source for this set is a man between 45 and 60 years old who received an inactivated influenza vaccine. Each CDR3 is given with its conserved first and last residue. D genes are given only for firm matches. Clone size is not always given. Where it is, it says once, few, many or a class for expanded clones.

>-|TRBV5-1|-|TRBJ2-5
TGCGCCAGCAGCTTGAATGGGGTTCAAGAGACCCAGTACTTC
CASSLNGVQETQYF
>TRBD1|TRBV20-1|few|TRBJ2-7
TGCAGTGCTAGAGTGATACGGACAGGGGTCGGCTACGAGCAGTACTTC
CSARVIRTGVGYEQYF
>TRBD1|TRBV6-2/TRBV6-3|many|TRBJ2-7
TGTGCCAGCAGCCGGACAGGTCGATACGAGCAGTACTTC
CASSRTGRYEQYF
>-|TRBV6-1|few|TRBJ2-2
TGTGCCAGCATGGATGTAGTGGCTCAGAACACCGGGGAGCTGTTTTTT
CASMDVVAQNTGELFF
>-|TRBV12-3/TRBV12-4|-|TRBJ2-1
TGTGCCAGCAGTTCACTCCTCCTTGGGCGGGTTGAGCAGTTCTTC
CASSSLLLGRVEQFF
>TRBD1|TRBV6-2/TRBV6-3|many|TRBJ1-1
TGTGCCAGCAGTTCAAACAGGGGAGTCACTGAAGCTTTCTTT
CASSSNRGVTEAFF
>TRBD1|TRBV7-2|many|TRBJ2-7
TGTGCCAGCAGCCTGCGGGACAGGCCCGAGCAGTACTTC
CASSLRDRPEQYF
>TRBD1|TRBV15|many|TRBJ2-3
TGTGCCACCAGCAGAAGACAGGGCCCGAGCACAGATACGCAGTATTTT
CATSRRQGPSTDTQYF
>TRBD2|TRBV20-1|many|TRBJ2-3
TGCAGTGCTAGGGTGGGGGGGACCCGCACATACACAGATACGCAGTATTTT
CSARVGGTRTYTDTQYF
>-|TRBV4-2|few|TRBJ2-1
TGTGCCAGCAGCCAAGGCCCGGGGGCGGCGCTCCAGAATGAGCAGTTCTTC
CASSQGPGAALQNEQFF
>-|TRBV20-1|-|TRBJ1-5
TGCAGTGCTAGAGAAGGGGGGCGCGGCAATCAGCCCCAGCATTTT
CSAREGGRGNQPQHF
>TRBD2|TRBV7-9|-|TRBJ2-1
TGTGCCAGCAGCTACACCGGGACTAGCCCCTACAATGAGCAGTTCTTC
CASSYTGTSPYNEQFF
>-|TRBV13|-|TRBJ2-7
TGTGCCAGCAGCTTAGAGGTAGACGAGCAGTACTTC
CASSLEVDEQYF
>-|TRBV2|-|TRBJ2-5
TGTGCCAGCAGGAATAATCCAGGGATGGAGACCCAGTACTTC
CASRNNPGMETQYF
>-|TRBV3-1|-|TRBJ2-3
TGTGCCAGCAGCCAAGCCCCTAGCCTTGGCACAGATACGCAGTATTTT
CASSQAPSLGTDTQYF
>-|TRBV7-9|few|TRBJ2-7
TGTGCCAGCAGCACAACGAGGGGGGCCGGAAAGAACTACGAGCAGTACTTC
CASSTTRGAGKNYEQYF
>-|TRBV7-6|-|TRBJ1-1
TGTGCCAGCAGCTTAGAGAGGGTTGGAAACACTGAAGCTTTCTTT
CASSLERVGNTEAFF
>TRBD2|TRBV7-2|-|TRBJ2-3
TGTGCCAGCAGCCTGAGAACTAGCGGTAGCACAGATACGCAGTATTTT
CASSLRTSGSTDTQYF
>-|TRBV5-5|-|TRBJ2-2
TGTGCCAGCAGCTCAACAGTCTCCGGGGAGCTGTTTTTT
CASSSTVSGELFF
>TRBD2|TRBV20-1|few|TRBJ2-3
TGCAGTGCTCCGCTAGCGGGACGCACAGATACGCAGTATTTT
CSAPLAGRTDTQYF
>TRBD2|TRBV24-1|-|TRBJ2-3
TGTGCCACCAGTGGCGGCAGGGTTATTCGAGCGGGAGTCAGAGATACGCAGTATTTT
CATSGGRVIRAGVRDTQYF
>-|TRBV27|-|TRBJ1-5
TGTGCCAGCAAAGCATTTACGGATCAGCCCCAGCATTTT
CASKAFTDQPQHF
>-|TRBV5-1|many|TRBJ2-7
TGCGCCAGCAGCATGATTGGGGGGAGCTCCTACGAGCAGTACTTC
CASSMIGGSSYEQYF
>-|TRBV18|-|TRBJ2-1
TGTGCCAGCTCACCGGATCCGGTCTCCTACAATGAGCAGTTCTTC
CASSPDPVSYNEQFF
>TRBD2|TRBV7-2|-|TRBJ2-1
TGTGCCAGCAGCCACGGACCTACCGGGACTAGCGGGTTCTTC
CASSHGPTGTSGFF
>-|TRBV20-1|few|TRBJ2-5
TGCAGTGCTAAGAGGGAGGAAATGGAGACCCAGTACTTC
CSAKREEMETQYF
>-|TRBV20-1|many|TRBJ2-1
TGCAGTGCTAGAAGGCAGTTCAATGAGCAGTTCTTC
CSARRQFNEQFF
>-|TRBV5-5|-|TRBJ1-6
TGTGCCAGCAGCTTGACGGGGTATAGTAATTCACCCCTCCACTTT
CASSLTGYSNSPLHF
>TRBD1|TRBV7-9|many|TRBJ2-1
TGTGCCAGCAGCTTAGCCCCAGGACAGGGTTACACTGAGCAGTTCTTC
CASSLAPGQGYTEQFF
>TRBD2|TRBV28|few|TRBJ2-7
TGTGCCAGCAGGCCGGGACTAGCGGTCTACGAGCAGTACTTC
CASRPGLAVYEQYF
>TRBD2|TRBV6-1|many|TRBJ2-1
TGTGCCAGCAGTGCGACTAGCGTCCCCAATGAGCAGTTCTTC
CASSATSVPNEQFF
>-|TRBV3-1|-|TRBJ2-7
TGTGCCAGCAGCCAAGTAAACTACGAGCAGTACTTC
CASSQVNYEQYF
>-|TRBV5-1|-|TRBJ2-3
TGCGCCAGCAAGGACACGGCAGATACGCAGTATTTT
CASKDTADTQYF
>-|TRBV12-3/TRBV12-4|many|TRBJ2-5
TGTGCCAGCAGTTTAATGGGAGAGCAAGAGACCCAGTACTTC
CASSLMGEQETQYF
>TRBD1|TRBV24-1|few|TRBJ1-5
TGTGCCACCAGTGAAACAGGGGGATCTCAGCCCCAGCATTTT
CATSETGGSQPQHF
>-|TRBV4-1|-|TRBJ2-3
TGCGCCAGCCATCAGGCAGCTAGCGACACAGATACGCAGTATTTT
CASHQAASDTDTQYF
>-|TRBV5-1|few|TRBJ2-5
TGCGCCAGCAGCTTGGAGGGGGGGAGAGAGACCCAGTACTTC
CASSLEGGRETQYF
>-|TRBV3-1|many|TRBJ1-3
TGTGCCAGCAGCCAAGATGGTCGTAGGAGCACTGGAAACACCATATATTTT
CASSQDGRRSTGNTIYF
>-|TRBV21-1|-|TRBJ2-3
TGTGCCAGCAGCAAAGGGACTAGCGGGATCATAGATACGCAGTATTTT
CASSKGTSGIIDTQYF
>-|TRBV29-1|many|TRBJ2-7
TGCAGCGTAGCGACAGCATACGAGCAGTACTTC
CSVATAYEQYF
>TRBD2|TRBV27|-|TRBJ2-1
TGTGCCAGTCTAGCGGGAGGTAGAGCCTACAATGAGCAGTTCTTC
CASLAGGRAYNEQFF
>TRBD2|TRBV20-1|many|TRBJ2-1
TGCAGTGCTAGAGAGCCTAGCGGGGCTTACAATGAGCAGTTCTTC
CSAREPSGAYNEQFF
>TRBD2|TRBV20-1|-|TRBJ2-1
TGCAGTGCTAGAGCCTCGACTAGCGGCTCCTACAATGAGCAGTTCTTC
CSARASTSGSYNEQFF